The next 24 T cell receptor beta chains were all read from a single sample in a study of response to subunit inactivated influenza vaccine. Each CDR3 protein is one row after TCRdb ran MiXCR on the RT-PCR reads. The data show fewer than 800,000 distinct CDR3 sequences, 15% to 18% seen once. The sample was PBMCs from blood, taken 12 days after vaccination. The source of these receptors is a man aged 45-65 years who received an inactivated influenza vaccine.

This clonotype has more than one count but fewer than ten. At one boundary the junction diverges from the germline segment, which might be a read error. V is TRBV20-1 and J is TRBJ1-1, with TRBD1 matching 9 bases. The CDR3 has 12 amino acids. CDR1 is DFQATT, CDR2 SNEGSKA, per germline (reference sequence). The CDR3 sequence: CSARGQGIEAFF. CDR3 nucleotide sequence: TGCAGTGCCCGTGGACAGGGGATAGAAGCCTTCTTT.

This clonotype was counted only a few times. This rearrangement joins TRBV5-1 to TRBJ2-2; TRBD1 might be the D (6 bases). With 3 bases removed from V and 6 bases from J, the gap between germline ends came to 9 bases. Per germline, CDR1 SGHRS and CDR2 YFSETQ. The CDR3 totals 13 residues. The CDR3 DNA reads as TGCGCCAGCAGCTGGGGACATTCCGGGGAGCTGTTTTTT. This translates into CASSWGHSGELFF.

V and J are TRBV7-9 and TRBJ2-5; 8 bases fit TRBD2. The CDR3 extends over 14 amino acids. V dropped 5 bases and J dropped 5; count of bases not matched to a gene: 7. Germline V CDR1 and CDR2: SEHNR, FQNEAQ (reference sequence). In DNA form, the CDR3 reads TGTGCCAGCAGCATGGACACGGGAGGGGAGACCCAGTACTTC. Encoded protein: CASSMDTGGETQYF.

The chain employs TRBV6-2 or TRBV6-3 and TRBJ2-7; D is possibly TRBD1 or TRBD2 (6 bases each). The CDR3 sequence is 14 residues long. Germline V gene data show CDR1 as MNHEY and CDR2 as SVGEGT. V was pared by 7 bases and J by 2 bases, with 15 bases between. As DNA, the CDR3 is TGTGCCAGCAAAGTGGGGGGCCATACCTACGAGCAGTACTTC. Translation gives CASKVGGHTYEQYF.

The genes are TRBV20-1 and TRBJ2-1; 7 bases fit TRBD2. Trimming cost V 3 bases and J 8 bases; bases outside gene matches: 10. The CDR3 covers 14 residues. Germline loops: CDR1 DFQATT, CDR2 SNEGSKA (reference sequence). CDR3 region: CSASGLVLGDEQFF. In nucleotides, the CDR3 is TGCAGTGCTAGTGGACTAGTACTTGGCGATGAGCAGTTCTTC.

The V call is TRBV11-3, the J call TRBJ2-1, with D unclear. CDR1 is SGHNT and CDR2 is YENEEA in the germline V gene. Trimming shortened V by 5 bases and J by 3 bases, and 11 bases separated the two germline ends. This CDR3 contains 14 residues. The CDR3 bases are TGTGCCAGCAGCGCAGCCGGAATCTACAATGAGCAGTTCTTC. It codes for CASSAAGIYNEQFF.

This clonotype has at least ten counts. This chain links TRBV12-3 or TRBV12-4 with TRBJ2-7; D remains unclear. Trimming removed 6 bases at V and 1 base at J, with 13 bases between. The CDR3 is 14 residues long. Here the CDR3 DNA reads TGTGCCAGCAGCCCCCCAGCCAGGTCCTACGAGCAGTACTTC. Translating gives CASSPPARSYEQYF.

The genes are TRBV29-1 and TRBJ1-2; D remains ambiguous. The V gene lost 6 bases and the J gene lost 6 bases, with 11 bases spanning the gap. The germline gives CDR1 SQVTM, CDR2 ANQGSEA. The CDR3 extends over 11 amino acids. In DNA, the CDR3 is TGCAGCGTGAGGAGTAAACATGGCTACACCTTC. This gives the protein CSVRSKHGYTF.

The chain has TRBV7-2 and TRBJ2-1, with a possible D match to TRBD1 (6 bases). This CDR3 has 12 residues. Trimming took off 3 bases at V and 12 bases at J, with 12 bases between the two ends. Germline loops: CDR1 SGHTA, CDR2 FQGNSA. CDR3: CASSFQARGQFF. In DNA form, the CDR3 reads TGTGCCAGCAGCTTTCAGGCCAGGGGGCAGTTCTTC.

The chain couples TRBV6-1 to TRBJ2-2; TRBD2 matches at 11 bases. Germline V gene lookup returns CDR1 MNHNS and CDR2 SASEGT. The junction had 10 bases not matched to a gene; V was cut back by 5 bases and J by 5 bases. The CDR3 is made up of 17 amino acids. In DNA, the CDR3 is TGTGCCAGCAGTCTGGCTTGGGGGACTAGCGGAACCGGGGAGCTGTTTTTT. This encodes CASSLAWGTSGTGELFF.

This clonotype was observed a handful of times. The chain is built from TRBV7-2 and TRBJ2-1; D is possibly TRBD2 (5 bases). Germline CDR1 SGHTA, CDR2 FQGNSA. CDR3 length: 15 amino acids. Trimming left V 2 bases short and J 4 bases short, with 12 bases between. CDR3 coding DNA: TGTGCCAGCAGCTTACGGATAAGCGGTTACAATGAGCAGTTCTTC. It codes for CASSLRISGYNEQFF.

This clonotype has a handful of counts. The chain joins TRBV2 to TRBJ1-1; no reliable D call. CDR3 length equals 13 residues. Trimming stripped 9 bases from V and 4 bases from J, with 15 bases between. The germline V gene encodes CDR1 SNHLY and CDR2 FYNNEI. CDR3 in DNA: TGTGCCAGTAGCGGGGTCGTTAGCACTGAAGCTTTCTTT. Its translation: CASSGVVSTEAFF.

This clonotype was counted ten times or more. The gene calls are TRBV25-1 and TRBJ1-1, with D maybe TRBD1 (6 bases). V lost 3 bases to trimming and J lost 11 bases, with 13 bases between them. From germline, CDR1 is MGHDK and CDR2 SYGVNS. The CDR3 extends over 12 amino acids. The CDR3 region is CASSEVGGLAFF. The DNA of the CDR3 is TGTGCCAGCAGTGAGGTCGGGGGGCTGGCTTTCTTT.

This clonotype was seen ten or more times. The chain joins TRBV28 to TRBJ2-2, with TRBD2 identical over 7 bases. Per germline, CDR1 MDHEN and CDR2 SYDVKM. This CDR3 has 16 amino acids. V lost 1 base to trimming and J lost 3 bases; unmatched junction nucleotides: 5. CDR3 protein: CASSLFGGSDTGELFF. CDR3 nucleotides: TGTGCCAGCAGTTTATTTGGCGGGAGTGACACCGGGGAGCTGTTTTTT.

This chain connects TRBV9 to TRBJ2-1; maybe TRBD2 (6 bases). There are 15 residues in the CDR3. The ends were cut back, 2 bases at V and 0 bases at J, with 9 bases in the middle. CDR1 is SGDLS, CDR2 YYNGEE, per germline. In nucleotides, the CDR3 is TGTGCCAGCAGCGTCCGCGGGATCTCCTACAATGAGCAGTTCTTC. Translation gives CASSVRGISYNEQFF.

In its sample, this clonotype was seen a few times. This chain links TRBV29-1 with TRBJ2-4, with TRBD2 matching over 11 bases. J gave up 8 bases and V 7 bases, and 7 bases lay outside the gene matches. The length of the CDR3 is 13 residues. Per germline, CDR1 SQVTM and CDR2 ANQGSEA. As DNA, the CDR3 is TGCAGCGGTAGCGGGAGGGCCTCGGACATTCAGTACTTC. This gives the protein CSGSGRASDIQYF.

The table lists this clonotype with a few counts. CDR3 in amino acids: CASSLAETGYEQYF. The CDR3 nucleotides read TGCGCCAGCAGCTTGGCCGAGACGGGGTACGAGCAGTACTTC. The gene calls are TRBV5-1 and TRBJ2-7; D may be TRBD2 (5 bases). The CDR3 has 14 residues. CDR1 is SGHRS, CDR2 YFSETQ, per germline. The V and J ends lost 0 bases and 4 bases respectively, with 11 bases between them.

The chain has TRBV5-1 and TRBJ2-5, with a tentative D call TRBD2 (6 bases). The CDR3 runs 12 residues. Looked up from germline, CDR1 is SGHRS and CDR2 is YFSETQ. The V end lost 4 bases, the J end lost 3 bases, and 7 bases lay between the germline ends. The CDR3 DNA reads as TGCGCCAGCAGCCCGGGGGAAGAGACCCAGTACTTC. Protein product: CASSPGEETQYF. Looking up the rest from reference TRBV5-1 and TRBJ2-5 gives the full variable domain: KAGVTQTPRYLIKTRGQQVTLSCSPISGHRSVSWYQQTPGQGLQFLFEYFSETQRNKGNFPGRFSGRQFSNSRSEMNVSTLELGDSALYLCASSPGEETQYFGPGTRLLVL.

The chain employs TRBV4-2 and TRBJ1-1, with TRBD1 matching over 10 bases. The CDR3 consists of 17 residues. Germline assignment: CDR1 LGHNA and CDR2 YNFKEQ. V shed 3 bases and J 6 bases; nucleotides not matched to a gene: 13. The CDR3 nucleotides read TGTGCCAGCAGCCAGCCGACAGGGGGCTCATTTAACGCTGAAGCTTTCTTT. Amino acid sequence: CASSQPTGGSFNAEAFF.

The chain uses TRBV4-3 and TRBJ1-2; D is undetermined. Per the germline V gene, CDR1 is LGHNA and CDR2 is YSLEER. The CDR3 spans 13 residues. V lost 1 base, J lost 6 bases, and 9 bases lay in between. In DNA, the CDR3 is TGCGCCAGCAGCCAAGTTAGTGGGGATGGCTACACCTTC. Its translation: CASSQVSGDGYTF.

This clonotype was picked up a small number of times. This chain links TRBV11-2 with TRBJ2-7; 8 positions agree with TRBD1. Trimming cost V 3 bases and J 4 bases; bases outside gene matches: 20. Germline CDR1 reads SGHAT; CDR2 reads FQNNGV. This CDR3 has 19 residues. The CDR3 reads CASSFFPTDRGYFAYEQYF. The CDR3 DNA reads as TGTGCCAGCAGCTTTTTCCCGACCGACAGGGGATATTTTGCGTACGAGCAGTACTTC.

This clonotype was counted ten times or more. The chain joins TRBV27 to TRBJ2-3; 10 bases line up with TRBD2. Per the germline V gene, CDR1 is MNHEY and CDR2 is SMNVEV (reference sequence). V trimming: 6 bases; J trimming: 2 bases; junction bases outside the gene matches: 2. The CDR3 runs 14 residues. The DNA for the CDR3 is TGTGCCAGCAGCCTAGCGGGAGTCACAGATACGCAGTATTTT. Translating gives CASSLAGVTDTQYF.

This clonotype was detected only a few times. CDR3 loop: CSARADNEQFF. As DNA, the CDR3 is TGCAGTGCTAGGGCTGACAATGAGCAGTTCTTC. The chain joins TRBV20-1 to TRBJ2-1; unclear D gene. The CDR3 length is 11 residues. The V end was cut by 3 bases, the J end by 5 bases, with 5 bases between. The germline V gene has CDR1 DFQATT and CDR2 SNEGSKA (reference sequence).

This clonotype came up a few times. For the CDR3, the DNA is TGTGCCAGCAGCTTAGGTCCTGGCGGGGGAGTAAAACTAGCCAAAAACATTCAGTACTTC. Translating gives CASSLGPGGGVKLAKNIQYF. The chain joins TRBV11-2 to TRBJ2-4; 7 bases map to TRBD2. The V segment lost 1 base and the J segment 0 bases; nucleotides outside the gene matches: 15. The CDR3 sequence is 20 residues long. Germline assignment: CDR1 SGHAT and CDR2 FQNNGV.